This passage covers 11 T cell receptor beta chains from one sample sequenced in a study of CD8 T cells in ankylosing spondylitis. TCRdb passed the 5' RACE reads through MiXCR, listing each CDR3 protein once. The table shows some 840,000 distinct CDR3 sequences, with 12% occurring only once. Their antigen targets remain unknown. Regarding the study as a whole: What appeared characteristic of ankylosing spondylitis blood was a TCR beta motif of under 10 highly homologous variants.

Material for sequencing was blood, either unsorted or a sorted T cell fraction (not recorded which). The receptors were gathered from a male donor with ankylosing spondylitis.

This clonotype was seen more than once but under ten times. The J gene is TRBJ1-6, the V gene TRBV12-3 or TRBV12-4; D perhaps matches TRBD1 (5 bases). Trimming removed 3 bases at V and 8 bases at J, with 11 bases between. This CDR3 comprises 14 residues. CDR3 sequence: CASSFSWGDSPLHF. CDR3 sequence (DNA): TGTGCCAGCAGTTTTTCATGGGGGGATTCACCCCTCCACTTT.

This clonotype came up many times. V usage is TRBV29-1 and J usage is TRBJ2-3; D possibly uses TRBD1 or TRBD2 (5 bases each). The germline V gene has CDR1 SQVTM and CDR2 ANQGSEA. The CDR3 has 12 amino acids. Trimming shortened V by 4 bases and J by 0 bases, and 5 bases separated the two germline ends. The chain's CDR3 is CSVGDSTDTQYF. DNA of the CDR3: TGCAGCGTTGGGGACAGCACAGATACGCAGTATTTT.

The J gene is TRBJ1-1, the V gene TRBV6-2 or TRBV6-3, with D maybe TRBD1 (5 bases). The CDR3 totals 14 residues. Trimming pared 8 bases from V and 7 bases from J, leaving 20 bases between. The V gene's germline CDR1 is MNHEY and CDR2 SVGEGT. CDR3 residues: CASVHRGERNEAFF. The CDR3 DNA is TGTGCCAGCGTACATCGGGGGGAGCGCAATGAAGCTTTCTTT.

This clonotype turned up a few times. This chain uses TRBV5-1 with TRBJ2-3; no clear D. The CDR3 sequence is 16 residues long. The germline V and J ends were trimmed by 0 bases and 1 base, with 12 bases remaining between them. From germline, CDR1 is SGHRS and CDR2 YFSETQ. The CDR3: CASSLGRAEGTDTQYF. The CDR3 bases are TGCGCCAGCAGCTTGGGCCGGGCTGAAGGCACAGATACGCAGTATTTT.

The rearrangement uses TRBV5-1 and TRBJ2-6; D is undetermined. The CDR3 is 17 amino acids. V dropped 7 bases and J dropped 2 bases, with 19 bases sitting between them. CDR1 is SGHRS and CDR2 is YFSETQ in the germline V gene. This chain's CDR3 is CASCPRFSGTGANVLTF. Written as DNA, the CDR3 is TGCGCCAGCTGTCCCCGTTTCTCTGGCACTGGGGCCAACGTCCTGACTTTC.

This sequence joins TRBV5-1 and TRBJ1-2, with a tentative D call TRBD1 (5 bases). The CDR3 is 15 residues long. Germline CDR1 SGHRS, CDR2 YFSETQ. V lost 1 base and J lost 3, with 13 bases in between. The CDR3 sequence: CASSLNQVRDYGYTF. The CDR3 bases are TGCGCCAGCAGCTTGAATCAAGTCAGGGACTATGGCTACACCTTC.

V and J are TRBV2 and TRBJ2-3, with D perhaps matching TRBD2 (5 bases). V was clipped by 7 bases and J by 5 bases, with 16 bases between them. CDR3 size: 14 residues. Germline V gene sequence: CDR1 SNHLY, CDR2 FYNNEI. The CDR3 nucleotides read TGTGCCAGCATGCCATCCGGGAAGGGAGATACGCAGTATTTT. This translates into CASMPSGKGDTQYF.

This clonotype was counted many times. V usage is TRBV4-2 and J usage is TRBJ2-1, with D possibly TRBD2 on 5 matching bases. V lost 3 bases and J 8 bases, leaving 11 bases between the germline ends. The CDR3 runs 13 residues. The germline gives CDR1 LGHNA, CDR2 YNFKEQ. The CDR3 nucleotides read TGTGCCAGCAGCCAGCGGGCACTCGATGAGCAGTTCTTC. Translated, it gives CASSQRALDEQFF.

The chain is built from TRBV18 and TRBJ1-1, with D perhaps TRBD1 (6 bases). The CDR3 covers 15 residues. Trimming took off 1 base at V and 3 bases at J, with 12 bases between the two ends. The germline V gene has CDR1 KGHSH and CDR2 LQKENI. The CDR3 nucleotides are TGTGCCAGCTCACCACGGAGGGGGATACACACTGAAGCTTTCTTT. This encodes CASSPRRGIHTEAFF. Supplemented by reference TRBV18 and TRBJ1-1, the full variable domain reads NAGVMQNPRHLVRRRGQEARLRCSPMKGHSHVYWYRQLPEEGLKFMVYLQKENIIDESGMPKERFSAEFPKEGPSILRIQQVVRGDSAAYFCASSPRRGIHTEAFFGQGTRLTVV.

This clonotype was seen a handful of times. V is TRBV28 and J is TRBJ2-3, with D possibly being TRBD1 or TRBD2 (6 bases each). The germline V gene encodes CDR1 MDHEN and CDR2 SYDVKM. The length of the CDR3 is 14 residues. The V and J ends lost 8 bases and 1 base respectively, with 13 bases between them. The CDR3 sequence: CASPGGRRTDTQYF. The CDR3 DNA follows: TGTGCCAGCCCTGGGGGGCGTCGCACAGATACGCAGTATTTT.

This clonotype was counted between two and nine times. This chain uses TRBV9 with TRBJ2-5, with TRBD2 identical over 13 bases. V was pared by 4 bases and J by 4 bases, with 13 bases of the junction left unmatched. This CDR3 has 18 residues. Germline V lookup: CDR1 SGDLS, CDR2 YYNGEE. CDR3 sequence (DNA): TGTGCCAGCAGCATGACCGGGACTAGCGGGATAGGTAGAGAGACCCAGTACTTC. Its protein is CASSMTGTSGIGRETQYF.